This paragraph covers one T cell receptor (beta chain) sequence. The record originates from a study of blood T cells in healthy people across ages. This CDR3 region has 14 residues. Germline V lookup: CDR1 DFQATT, CDR2 SNEGSKA (reference sequence). The V end lost 6 bases, the J end lost 1 base, and 15 bases lay between the germline ends. With a J-beta primer mix and a sample-barcoded 5' primer, a second PCR ran about 6 to 11 cycles. TCRdb fed the 5' RACE reads into MiXCR, producing one record per CDR3 protein. The sample yields hundreds of thousands of distinct CDR3 sequences, 55% to 75% seen once. This receptor was taken from a man younger than 45 in good health. Sequenced input: blood. J is TRBJ1-1 and V is TRBV20-1; possibly TRBD1 for D (6 bases). The CDR3 DNA is TGCAGTGCCCGGGGGGGCCTGGGGAACACTGAAGCTTTCTTT. This translates into CSARGGLGNTEAFF.